These T cell receptor beta chains were read from a single sample in a study of OX40 agonist ivuxolimab in advanced cancers. Assay used: immunoSEQ multiplex PCR; TCRdb lists only in-frame clones, some missing. In the table there are fewer than 25,000 clones, approximately 73% of which are singletons. The material sequenced was CD4+ or CD8+ T cells sorted from blood, taken in a trial of the OX40 agonist ivuxolimab. All receptors derive from an adult with an advanced solid tumor such as melanoma, head and neck, liver or kidney cancer. CDR3s include the opening cysteine and the closing phenylalanine or tryptophan. Fields, in order: V gene, J gene, CDR3 protein.

V gene: TRBV18
J gene: TRBJ1-1
CDR3 protein: CASSREGLEAFF

V gene: TRBV28
J gene: TRBJ1-6
CDR3 protein: CASSKQVFNSPLHF

V gene: TRBV4-1
J gene: TRBJ2-5
CDR3 protein: CASSQGPIGGGAQETQYF

V gene: TRBV27
J gene: TRBJ1-2
CDR3 protein: CASSTSRTGGDYGYTF

V gene: TRBV10-3
J gene: TRBJ2-1
CDR3 protein: CASFLGAGTPGGNEQFF

V gene: TRBV19
J gene: TRBJ1-5
CDR3 protein: CASREDRGRGNQPQHF

V gene: TRBV4-1
J gene: TRBJ1-2
CDR3 protein: CASSFRDRDDTNYGYTF

V gene: TRBV6-1
J gene: TRBJ2-1
CDR3 protein: CASSSGGKVEQFF

V gene: TRBV19
J gene: TRBJ1-5
CDR3 protein: CASSMGGSNQPQHF

V gene: TRBV4-3
J gene: TRBJ2-2
CDR3 protein: CASSFRDTYTGELFF

V gene: TRBV4-2
J gene: TRBJ2-7
CDR3 protein: CASSLTVNSYEQYF

V gene: TRBV6-5
J gene: TRBJ2-2
CDR3 protein: CASSSPPGTRFRELFF

V gene: TRBV21-1
J gene: TRBJ1-6
CDR3 protein: CASQVRDSPLHF

V gene: TRBV19
J gene: TRBJ2-6
CDR3 protein: CASKLTSSGANVLTF

V gene: TRBV28
J gene: TRBJ2-1
CDR3 protein: CASSLATGSLAGGLSPYNEQFF

V gene: TRBV7-9
J gene: TRBJ1-1
CDR3 protein: CASSFGGTRDTEAFF

V gene: TRBV11-2
J gene: TRBJ2-3
CDR3 protein: CASSLVVSDTQYF

V gene: TRBV9
J gene: TRBJ1-1
CDR3 protein: CASSSMSRGTEAFF

V gene: TRBV9
J gene: TRBJ2-1
CDR3 protein: CASSPRDSQHHYNEQFF

V gene: TRBV5-6
J gene: TRBJ1-5
CDR3 protein: CASSLGNQPQHF

V gene: TRBV27
J gene: TRBJ2-5
CDR3 protein: CASSLTSGGAETQYF

V gene: TRBV10-3
J gene: TRBJ2-1
CDR3 protein: CAISEVGPGSDEQFF

V gene: TRBV11-3
J gene: TRBJ2-3
CDR3 protein: CASSFTGLSTDTQYF

V gene: TRBV6-5
J gene: TRBJ1-2
CDR3 protein: CASKMAGEYGYTF

V gene: TRBV11-2
J gene: -
CDR3 protein: CASSLQSYEQYF

V gene: TRBV9
J gene: TRBJ1-6
CDR3 protein: CASSVEGRRGYNSPLHF

V gene: TRBV7-9
J gene: TRBJ2-7
CDR3 protein: CASSPGQGYSYEQYF

V gene: TRBV6-6
J gene: TRBJ2-1
CDR3 protein: CASSLLGEQFF

V gene: TRBV15
J gene: TRBJ1-2
CDR3 protein: CATSGPDRPQLYGYTF

V gene: TRBV4-1
J gene: TRBJ2-1
CDR3 protein: CASSLAGGNEQFF

V gene: TRBV27
J gene: TRBJ2-7
CDR3 protein: CASSLVRDNYEQYF

V gene: TRBV9
J gene: TRBJ1-3
CDR3 protein: CASSVGISGNTIYF

V gene: TRBV7-6
J gene: TRBJ1-2
CDR3 protein: CASSLGGGSSGYTF